In this sample, the clone carrying this T cell receptor beta chain turned up a few times. Antigen unknown. These data come from a study of CD8 T cells in ankylosing spondylitis. Whole-study results and caveats: From matched ankylosing spondylitis synovial fluid, disease-linked clones were reportedly recovered at significantly enriched levels. A subset of motif variants has previously been described in the synovial fluid and blood of reactive arthritis. Roughly 8 highly homologous variants made up a TCR beta motif, and this motif appeared characteristic of ankylosing spondylitis blood. Relatively scarce in peripheral blood, disease-linked clones were CD8+.

Quantitative 5'-RACE with molecular barcodes produced the TCR beta libraries. TCRdb fed the 5' RACE reads into MiXCR, producing one record per CDR3 protein. The data contain a few hundred thousand distinct CDR3 sequences, 15% to 20% of them singletons. CDR3 length: 15 residues. With V trimmed by 4 bases and J by 1 base, 4 bases remained unmatched. The germline V gene has CDR1 DFQATT and CDR2 SNEGSKA (reference sequence). This rearrangement joins TRBV20-1 to TRBJ2-7, with 13 bases aligning to TRBD2. The sample consisted of blood, either unsorted or a sorted T cell fraction (not recorded which). This clonotype was obtained from a male donor with ankylosing spondylitis. CDR3 nucleotides: TGCAGTGCTAAGAGACTAGCGGGAGGTTCCTACGAGCAGTACTTC. Translating gives CSAKRLAGGSYEQYF.